Sequencing of this T cell receptor delta chain was carried out in a study of delta chain sequences of gamma delta T cells (dated by TCRdb to the late 2010s). The library relied on 5' RACE. Sequencing used an Illumina MiSeq. The public reads were reprocessed by TCRdb using CATT, and rows of matching DNA were later combined. The sample has 410 or so delta-chain clones on record, 44% of them singletons. The ten largest clones capture 20% to 25% of the sample. This clone was counted only a few times. Its binding antigen is unknown. No much larger clone is present one base from it, and per-base qualities are unavailable. Reading the germline V gene gives CDR1 TSWWSYY and CDR2 QGS. Counted from cysteine to phenylalanine, this CDR3 has 22 amino acids. Left in the record is the CDR3 DNA by itself, 66 bases read in frame from the first base. Compared with germline, V lacks 3 bases and J lacks 0 bases; bases without a gene match: 24.

Sequencing used either unsorted cells or a sorted T cell fraction (not recorded which). Recombination joined TRDV1 with TRDJ1; TRDD3 lines up with 8 middle nucleotides. The TCR sequence derives from a human donor in good health. CDR3 region: CALGDPYSVVLGAKKYTDKLIF. The DNA is TGTGCTCTTGGGGATCCTTACTCCGTCGTACTGGGGGCCAAAAAGTACACCGATAAACTCATCTTT.